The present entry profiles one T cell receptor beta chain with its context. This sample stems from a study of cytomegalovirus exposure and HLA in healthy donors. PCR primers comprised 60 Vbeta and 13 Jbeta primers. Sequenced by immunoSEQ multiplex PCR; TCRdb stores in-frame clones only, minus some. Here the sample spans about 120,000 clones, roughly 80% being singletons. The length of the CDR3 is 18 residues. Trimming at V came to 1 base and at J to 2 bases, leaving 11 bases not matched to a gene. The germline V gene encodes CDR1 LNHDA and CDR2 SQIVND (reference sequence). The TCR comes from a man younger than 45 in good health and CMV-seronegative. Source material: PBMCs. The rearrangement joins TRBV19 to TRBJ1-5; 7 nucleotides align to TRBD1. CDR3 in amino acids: CASSIAPSGGSGNQPQHF. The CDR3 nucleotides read TGTGCCAGTAGTATAGCCCCCTCAGGGGGTTCGGGCAATCAGCCCCAGCATTTT.